This T cell receptor (beta chain) originates from a study of beta chain features in type 1 diabetes. Expressed TCRB transcripts got sequenced, as all isolated RNA was reverse transcribed. The assay was immunoSEQ multiplex PCR, and TCRdb's table has in-frame clones only and misses some. The table includes about 360,000 clones, around 12% detected once. This CDR3 has 13 amino acids. V lost 8 bases to trimming and J lost 1 base, with 12 bases between them. Germline V gives CDR1 MNHNS, CDR2 SASEGT. The sample was naive CD4+ T cells from blood. The gene calls are TRBV6-1 and TRBJ2-7; TRBD2 is a possible D gene (5 bases). This TCR derives from a man between 18 and 29 years old in good health. The DNA for the CDR3 is TGTGCCAGCGCCGTAGCGTGGTCCTACGAGCAGTACTTC. Translated: CASAVAWSYEQYF.